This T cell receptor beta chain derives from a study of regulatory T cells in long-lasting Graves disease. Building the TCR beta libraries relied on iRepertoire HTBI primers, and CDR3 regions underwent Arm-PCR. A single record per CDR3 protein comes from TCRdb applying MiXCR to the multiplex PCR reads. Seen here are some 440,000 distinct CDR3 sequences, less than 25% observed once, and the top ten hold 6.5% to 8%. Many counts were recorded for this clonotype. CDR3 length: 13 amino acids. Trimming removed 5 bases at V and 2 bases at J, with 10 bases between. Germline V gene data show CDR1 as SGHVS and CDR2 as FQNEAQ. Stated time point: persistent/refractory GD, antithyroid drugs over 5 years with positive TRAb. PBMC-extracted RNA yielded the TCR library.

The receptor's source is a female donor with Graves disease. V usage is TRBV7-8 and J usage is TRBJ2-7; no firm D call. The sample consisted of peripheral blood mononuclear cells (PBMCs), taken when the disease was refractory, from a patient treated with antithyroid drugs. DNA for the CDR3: TGTGCCAGCAGCACCGGCCAGACCTACGAGCAGTACTTC. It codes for CASSTGQTYEQYF.